This TCR beta chain was captured in a study of blood T cell repertoires in COVID-19. Overall study context: The cDNA or gDNA used as material had been derived from T cells, B-cell-depleted T cells, or PBMCs.

CDR1 and CDR2 (germline): MNHEY, SMNVEV (reference sequence). The CDR3 runs 15 residues. Trimming took off 4 bases at V and 4 bases at J, with 14 bases between the two ends. Recovery meant two consecutive negative NP/OP PCR tests, professional clearance, or resolved symptoms. Original data processing: How many nucleated cells were present was estimated from reference gene primer amplification. TCRdb's table, derived via immunoSEQ multiplex PCR, lists solely in-frame clones and lacks some. That table furnishes V, J and clone size, whereas the DNA furnished D and trimming. The repertoire holds more than 250,000 clones, with 92% as singletons.

The gene calls are TRBV27 and TRBJ2-1; D is possibly TRBD2 (6 bases). The receptor was isolated from a woman aged 25 to 39 who had recovered from COVID-19. The sequenced sample was PBMCs or T cells enriched from blood (not recorded which). The CDR3 nucleotides are TGTGCCAGCAGTTCGATTCGGGAGTTATACAATGAGCAGTTCTTC. Encoded protein: CASSSIRELYNEQFF.